This paragraph covers one T cell receptor (beta chain) sequence. No antigen is known for it. Libraries were prepared by immunoSEQ multiplex PCR; TCRdb keeps only in-frame clonotypes and omits some of them. The sample has some 400,000 clones; about nine tenths are singletons. CDR1 is MNHEY and CDR2 is SVGEGT in the germline V gene. Trimming cost V 5 bases and J 1 base, with 15 bases left between them. This CDR3 is built from 16 residues. The record originates from a study of Ad26.COV2.S vaccination and SARS-CoV-2 variants. Study results and limitations: Vaccine recipients had higher spike-specific TCR breadth than placebo recipients. Recipients of either vaccine or placebo displayed similar breadth of non-spike TCRs.

The treatment is: over 15 received Ad26.COV2.S at low or high dose, single or two shots; about 5 received placebo; per-sample allocation not given. On day 63 after the first injection, vaccine and placebo recipients gave samples. Boston provided a donor who was an adult aged 18-55 years. The shot given was an Ad26 vector that makes Wuhan-strain SARS-CoV-2 spike. The sequence derives from a person between 18 and 59 years old who received the Ad26.COV2.S COVID-19 vaccine or a placebo. The sequenced sample was peripheral blood, obtained in a trial of Ad26.COV2.S vaccine versus placebo. The rearrangement uses TRBV6-2 or TRBV6-3 and TRBJ1-3; D remains ambiguous. The CDR3 nucleotides are TGTGCCAGCAGTCGAAGAGACCCTAGATCTGGAAACACCATATATTTT. Its protein is CASSRRDPRSGNTIYF.